These 16 T cell receptor beta chains came from one sample sequenced in a study of blood T cell repertoires in COVID-19. Clones were read by immunoSEQ multiplex PCR, and TCRdb kept only the in-frame ones, dropping some. The data contain 30,000 to 35,000 clones, more than 75% of them seen just once; the ten biggest clones take up over 12%. The sample taken for sequencing was peripheral blood. These receptors originate from a man in his 60s with active COVID-19.

The J gene is TRBJ1-6, the V gene TRBV6-5, with D perhaps matching TRBD1 (5 bases). Between the trimmed V and J ends, which lost 7 bases and 0 bases, there was a span of 10 bases. The CDR3 runs to 15 residues. Germline assignment: CDR1 MNHEY and CDR2 SVGAGI. Here the CDR3 DNA reads TGTGCCAGCAACAGACAGAGCTCCTATAATTCACCCCTCCACTTT. It yields the protein CASNRQSSYNSPLHF.

This clone was observed a handful of times. The chain has TRBV6-6 and TRBJ1-5, with 11 positions matching TRBD1. Germline V gives CDR1 MNHNY, CDR2 SVGAGI (reference sequence). The trim removed 10 bases at V and 9 bases at J, leaving 2 bases unmatched. The CDR3 length is 11 residues. The CDR3 sequence is CATGTGGPQHF. In DNA, the CDR3 is TGTGCCACCGGGACAGGGGGGCCCCAGCATTTT.

The chain combines TRBV24-1 with TRBJ2-1; 9 bases match TRBD1. J was trimmed by 7 bases and V by 9 bases; bases with no gene match: 3. Per the germline V gene, CDR1 is KGHDR and CDR2 is SFDVKD. This CDR3 is 12 amino acids long. CDR3 amino acids: CATADRGNEQFF. Written as DNA, the CDR3 is TGTGCCACCGCTGACAGGGGGAATGAGCAGTTCTTC.

J is TRBJ2-7 and V is TRBV3-1 (or the pseudogene TRBV3-2); 11 positions agree with TRBD2. V lost 5 bases to trimming and J lost 2 bases; unmatched junction nucleotides: 2. The CDR3 totals 14 residues. Germline lookup yields CDR1 LGHDT and CDR2 YNNKEL (reference sequence). In nucleotides, the CDR3 is TGTGCCAGCAGCGCGACTAGCGGGACCTACGAGCAGTACTTC. Protein product: CASSATSGTYEQYF.

The V and J genes are TRBV2 and TRBJ1-2; no firm D call. The CDR3 is 14 residues long. CDR1 and CDR2 from the germline V gene are SNHLY and FYNNEI. Trimming took off 6 bases at V and 8 bases at J, with 19 bases between the two ends. Written as DNA, the CDR3 is TGTGCCAGCAGAGCGACGGCAGACCAGTGGGGCTACACCTTC. Translated, it gives CASRATADQWGYTF.

The chain carries TRBV4-1 and TRBJ2-5; D possibly corresponds to TRBD1 (6 bases). Trimming removed 4 bases at V and 6 bases at J, with 15 bases between. Germline lookup yields CDR1 MGHRA and CDR2 YSYEKL. The CDR3 consists of 14 residues. CDR3 in DNA: TGCGCCAGCAGCCCCGCTCGGGACACACAGACCCAGTACTTC. Amino acids: CASSPARDTQTQYF.

The rearrangement uses TRBV2 and TRBJ1-6, with 9 nucleotides matching TRBD1. V shed 6 bases, J shed 9 bases, and the junction held 6 bases outside the gene matches. Looked up from germline, CDR1 is SNHLY and CDR2 is FYNNEI. This CDR3 spans 14 amino acids. The CDR3: CASRGGQGTSPLHF. In nucleotides, the CDR3 is TGTGCCAGCAGGGGCGGACAGGGGACTTCACCCCTCCACTTT.

This sequence joins TRBV7-8 and TRBJ1-5; D perhaps matches TRBD1 (5 bases). Germline V gives CDR1 SGHVS, CDR2 FQNEAQ. The CDR3 has 15 residues. V was trimmed by 11 bases and J by 4 bases, leaving 21 bases between them. The CDR3 DNA follows: TGTGCCCTACCCCGAGACACGGACAAAAATCAGCCCCAGCATTTT. Its translation: CALPRDTDKNQPQHF.

This chain uses TRBV5-1 with TRBJ2-3; 9 nucleotides agree with TRBD1. Per the germline V gene, CDR1 is SGHRS and CDR2 is YFSETQ. The J segment lost 4 bases and the V segment lost 0 bases, leaving 3 bases of the junction unmatched. This CDR3 is 15 amino acids long. In DNA form, the CDR3 reads TGCGCCAGCAGCTTGGACAGGGGGCGCCCAGATACGCAGTATTTT. Translation gives CASSLDRGRPDTQYF.

The rearrangement uses TRBV6-5 and TRBJ2-7, with 10 bases aligning to TRBD2. CDR1 and CDR2 from the germline V gene are MNHEY and SVGAGI. Trimming at V came to 7 bases and at J to 6 bases, leaving 6 bases not matched to a gene. The CDR3 is 13 residues long. The CDR3 sequence: CASTTSGMGEQYF. The CDR3 DNA sequence: TGTGCCAGCACAACTAGCGGGATGGGCGAGCAGTACTTC.

This chain joins TRBV29-1 and TRBJ2-1; TRBD2 matches at 10 bases. CDR1 SQVTM and CDR2 ANQGSEA come from the germline V gene. The CDR3 sequence is 15 residues long. Losses at the gene ends were 4 bases for V and 2 bases for J; bases not matched to a gene: 5. The CDR3 nucleotides are TGCAGCGTTGTAGGGACTAGCGAGGCCTACAATGAGCAGTTCTTC. Its protein product is CSVVGTSEAYNEQFF.

V gene TRBV6-5 combines with J gene TRBJ1-6; TRBD1 might be the D (6 bases). V was cut by 3 bases and J by 7 bases, with 16 bases left in between. CDR3 length: 16 residues. Germline V gene data show CDR1 as MNHEY and CDR2 as SVGAGI. The CDR3 nucleotides read TGTGCCAGCAGTTATAGGCAGGGGAGAGCCAATTCACCCCTCCACTTT. It is translated as CASSYRQGRANSPLHF.

J is TRBJ2-1 and V is TRBV9; 9 bases line up with TRBD2. With 2 bases clipped from V and 9 bases from J, the junction kept 12 bases outside the gene matches. The CDR3 loop spans 16 amino acids. CDR1 SGDLS and CDR2 YYNGEE come from the germline V gene. The CDR3 protein is CASSVAAGGHLAEQFF. For the CDR3, the DNA is TGTGCCAGCAGCGTGGCGGCGGGGGGGCACCTGGCTGAGCAGTTCTTC.

The rearrangement joins TRBV12-3 or TRBV12-4 to TRBJ2-2; D is undetermined. The germline V and J ends were trimmed by 6 bases and 1 base, with 3 bases remaining between them. The length of the CDR3 is 12 residues. CDR3 DNA: TGTGCCAGCAGACTGAACACCGGGGAGCTGTTTTTT. Residues: CASRLNTGELFF.

The chain links TRBV25-1 to TRBJ1-1; D is undetermined. The V gene's germline CDR1 is MGHDK and CDR2 SYGVNS. The CDR3 loop spans 11 amino acids. Trimming shortened V by 7 bases and J by 3 bases, and 6 bases separated the two germline ends. The CDR3 sequence: CASTRDTEAFF. CDR3 DNA: TGTGCCAGCACTCGTGACACTGAAGCTTTCTTT. Full variable domain (outside the CDR3, taken from reference TRBV25-1 and TRBJ1-1): EADIYQTPRYLVIGTGKKITLECSQTMGHDKMYWYQQDPGMELHLIHYSYGVNSTEKGDLSSESTVSRIRTEHFPLTLESARPSHTSQYLCASTRDTEAFFGQGTRLTVV.

This chain links TRBV11-1 with TRBJ2-1, with 12 nucleotides matching TRBD2. Germline V gene sequence: CDR1 SGHAT, CDR2 FQDESV (reference sequence). CDR3 length: 16 residues. J lost 1 base, V lost 5 bases, and 3 bases had no gene match. CDR3 in amino acids: CASSMLAGGSYNEQFF. CDR3 nucleotide sequence: TGTGCCAGCAGCATGCTAGCGGGGGGGTCCTACAATGAGCAGTTCTTC. Looking up the rest from reference TRBV11-1 and TRBJ2-1 gives the full variable domain: EAEVAQSPRYKITEKSQAVAFWCDPISGHATLYWYRQILGQGPELLVQFQDESVVDDSQLPKDRFSAERLKGVDSTLKIQPAELGDSAMYLCASSMLAGGSYNEQFFGPGTRLTVL.